This entry is about one T cell receptor beta chain. The data were produced by immunoSEQ multiplex PCR, yet TCRdb's version contains in-frame clones alone and is incomplete. The data show tens of thousands of clones, roughly 87% seen once. There are 16 residues in the CDR3. The germline V gene encodes CDR1 KGHSH and CDR2 LQKENI. Trimming at V came to 1 base and at J to 6 bases, leaving 8 bases not matched to a gene. This record belongs to a study of OX40 agonist ivuxolimab in advanced cancers. Overall study context: Partial response was recorded in three patients: one hepatocellular carcinoma and two cutaneous melanoma cases.

This receptor was identified in an adult with an advanced solid tumor such as melanoma, head and neck, liver or kidney cancer. The rearrangement joins TRBV18 to TRBJ2-1; 8 nucleotides line up with TRBD2. The sample consisted of CD4+ or CD8+ T cells sorted from blood, taken in a trial of the OX40 agonist ivuxolimab. The DNA for the CDR3 is TGTGCCAGCTCACCACGTATGGCGGGGGGCAGCAATGAGCAGTTCTTC. Protein sequence: CASSPRMAGGSNEQFF.